Reported below is one TCR beta chain. Its antigen is unidentified. The entry originates in a study of blood T cells in healthy people across ages. Study-level points and caveats: Both naive CD4+ cell counts and diversity were greater in long-lived donors than in aged donors. Donor CMV status was unknown, possibly confounding expanded clonotype changes.

It was with a sample-barcoded 5' primer and a J-beta primer mix that a second PCR of about 6 to 11 cycles was run. TCRdb re-derived calls from the 5' RACE reads in MiXCR, one entry per CDR3 protein. The sample consists of 700,000 to 800,000 distinct CDR3 sequences, around 46% of them appearing once. V gave up 5 bases and J gave up 2 bases, with 9 bases separating them. Germline CDR1 MNHEY, CDR2 SVGAGI. This CDR3 is built from 13 residues. This TCR came from a woman between 55 and 75 years old in good health. The J gene is TRBJ1-1, the V gene TRBV6-5; D is unclear. The sequenced material came from blood. The CDR3, as DNA: TGTGCCAGCAGTGCAGCCAGAAACACTGAAGCTTTCTTT. It codes for CASSAARNTEAFF.